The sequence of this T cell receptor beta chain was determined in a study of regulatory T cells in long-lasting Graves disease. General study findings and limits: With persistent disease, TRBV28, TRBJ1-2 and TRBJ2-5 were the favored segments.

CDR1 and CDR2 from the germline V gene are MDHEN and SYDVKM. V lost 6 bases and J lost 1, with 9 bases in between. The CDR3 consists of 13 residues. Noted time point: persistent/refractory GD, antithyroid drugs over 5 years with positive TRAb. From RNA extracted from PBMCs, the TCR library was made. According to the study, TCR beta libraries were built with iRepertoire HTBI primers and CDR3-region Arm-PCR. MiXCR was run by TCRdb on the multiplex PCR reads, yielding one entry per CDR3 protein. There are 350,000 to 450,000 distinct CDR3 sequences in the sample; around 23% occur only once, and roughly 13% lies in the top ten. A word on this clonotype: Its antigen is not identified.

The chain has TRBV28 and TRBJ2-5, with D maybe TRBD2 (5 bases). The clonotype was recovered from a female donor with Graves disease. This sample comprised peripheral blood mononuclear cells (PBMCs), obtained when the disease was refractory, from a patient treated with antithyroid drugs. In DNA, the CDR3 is TGTGCCAGCAGCACTAGGAGCCAAGAGACCCAGTACTTC. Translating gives CASSTRSQETQYF.